This is a list of T cell receptor beta chains from one sample in a study of circulating tumor DNA in untreated peripheral T-cell lymphoma. Data came from immunoSEQ multiplex PCR; TCRdb stores just in-frame clones and leaves some out. The table includes around 10,000 clones, around 74% detected once. The sequencing input was tumor tissue. Receptors were obtained from a human donor with peripheral T-cell lymphoma. CDR3s include the opening cysteine and the closing phenylalanine or tryptophan. A D gene is named only where the DNA matches it firmly. Clone size is shown for a subset of rows, as once, few, many or a class of expanded clone.

j_call clone_size v_call d_call cdr3_aa cdr3_nt
TRBJ2-1 few TRBV11-3 TRBD2 CASSSPRLAVYNEQFF TGTGCCAGCAGCTCCCCCAGACTAGCGGTCTACAATGAGCAGTTCTTC
TRBJ1-5 - TRBV30 - CAWSVFGGLTNQPQHF TGTGCCTGGAGTGTATTTGGGGGGCTAACGAATCAGCCCCAGCATTTT
TRBJ1-4 once TRBV15 - CATSRSGGPTNEKLFF TGTGCCACCAGCAGGAGTGGGGGACCCACTAATGAAAAACTGTTTTTT
TRBJ1-2 once TRBV11-3 - CASSQPGGPIYGYTF TGTGCCAGCAGCCAGCCGGGAGGACCTATCTATGGCTACACCTTC
TRBJ1-1 - TRBV18 - CASSPRADMNTEAFF TGTGCCAGCTCTCCCAGGGCGGACATGAACACTGAAGCTTTCTTT
TRBJ1-2 - TRBV18 - CASSPRDNYGYTF TGTGCCAGCTCACCACGGGATAACTATGGCTACACCTTC
TRBJ1-2 once TRBV28 TRBD1 CASSGQGFFVENYGYTF TGTGCCAGCAGTGGACAGGGGTTCTTCGTGGAAAACTATGGCTACACCTTC
TRBJ1-6 - TRBV23-1 - CASSLALMGWGSPLHF TGCGCCAGCAGCTTGGCCCTCATGGGTTGGGGTTCACCCCTCCACTTT
TRBJ1-4 - TRBV6-8 - CASNVLGAANEKLFF TGTGCCAGCAACGTCTTAGGGGCGGCTAATGAAAAACTGTTTTTT
TRBJ2-7 - TRBV14 - CASSQEGPSEQYF TGTGCCAGCAGCCAAGAGGGACCCAGCGAGCAGTACTTC
TRBJ1-1 - TRBV1 - CASSQADWTGREAFF TGCGCCAGCAGCCAAGCGGATTGGACAGGCCGTGAAGCTTTCTTT
TRBJ2-1 - TRBV6-8 TRBD1 CASRTGTVSYNEQFF TGTGCCAGCAGAACCGGGACAGTGAGTTACAATGAGCAGTTCTTC
TRBJ1-5 - TRBV5-1 - CASSLDGQSNQPQHF TGCGCCAGCAGCTTGGATGGGCAGAGCAATCAGCCCCAGCATTTT
TRBJ2-5 - TRBV6-8 TRBD2 CASSVTSGFQETQYF TGTGCCAGCAGTGTGACTAGCGGGTTCCAAGAGACCCAGTACTTC
TRBJ1-6 - TRBV5-1 - CASSLVGVVNSPLHF TGCGCCAGCAGCTTGGTAGGGGTGGTGAATTCACCCCTCCACTTT
TRBJ1-2 - TRBV5-1 TRBD1 CASSPRQGLGSNYGYTF TGCGCCAGCAGCCCTAGACAGGGACTAGGATCGAACTATGGCTACACCTTC
TRBJ1-2 once TRBV28 - CASNSGRSGYTF TGTGCCAGCAATAGTGGGCGTAGTGGCTACACCTTC
TRBJ1-6 - TRBV19 - CASSMDRISYNSPLHF TGTGCCAGTAGTATGGACAGAATCTCCTATAATTCACCCCTCCACTTT
TRBJ2-3 - TRBV15 - CATSRDSPPDTQYF TGTGCCACCAGCAGAGACAGTCCTCCAGATACGCAGTATTTT
TRBJ1-2 - TRBV28 - CASSQGIGDNYGYTF TGTGCCAGCAGCCAGGGTATAGGGGATAACTATGGCTACACCTTC
TRBJ1-1 - TRBV5-1 - CASSVEGPSNTEAFF TGCGCCAGCAGCGTGGAAGGGCCCTCTAACACTGAAGCTTTCTTT
TRBJ2-5 few TRBV6-8 TRBD1 CASSTLFPQGAWRETQYF TGTGCCAGCAGTACCTTATTCCCCCAGGGGGCATGGAGAGAGACCCAGTACTTC
TRBJ2-7 - TRBV6-8 - CATSRGLLSYEQYF TGTGCCACTTCTCGGGGACTGTTATCCTACGAGCAGTACTTC
TRBJ2-7 - TRBV6-8 TRBD1 CASSYSTGAHEQYF TGTGCCAGCAGTTACTCCACAGGGGCCCACGAGCAGTACTTC
TRBJ1-6 - TRBV6-8 - CASKIQTTGARGSPLHF TGTGCCAGCAAAATCCAAACGACAGGCGCTAGAGGGTCACCCCTCCACTTT
TRBJ1-3 once TRBV5-1 TRBD1 CASKGGNPGQSRSGNTIYF TGCGCCAGCAAAGGTGGAAATCCGGGACAGAGCCGCTCTGGAAACACCATATATTTT
TRBJ2-5 - TRBV6-8 TRBD2 CASSFPLAGGAQKTQYF TGTGCCAGCAGTTTCCCCCTGGCGGGGGGGGCCCAAAAGACCCAGTACTTC